One sample yielded the 7 T cell receptor beta chains listed below, sequenced in a study of blood T cell repertoires in COVID-19. Here immunoSEQ multiplex PCR was the method, and the copy in TCRdb shows in-frame clones only, minus some. Among 40,000 to 50,000 clones listed, more than 75% were seen once. The sequencing sample was made of peripheral blood. All receptors come from a man aged 45 to 65 with active COVID-19.

V gene TRBV7-9 combines with J gene TRBJ2-7; D gene unclear. The CDR3 is 14 amino acids. V was pared by 4 bases and J by 6 bases, with 16 bases between. Germline CDR1 reads SEHNR; CDR2 reads FQNEAQ (reference sequence). This chain's CDR3 is CASSSTLTYGEQYF. As DNA, the CDR3 is TGTGCCAGCAGCTCGACACTCACCTATGGCGAGCAGTACTTC.

V is TRBV28 and J is TRBJ2-7; 8 bases match TRBD2. The V segment lost 3 bases and the J segment 5 bases; nucleotides outside the gene matches: 9. The CDR3 runs 15 residues. Germline CDR1 MDHEN, CDR2 SYDVKM. CDR3 in amino acids: CASSFSSGRSHEQYF. Written as DNA, the CDR3 is TGTGCCAGCAGTTTTTCCAGCGGGAGAAGCCACGAGCAGTACTTC.

The chain uses TRBV29-1 and TRBJ1-2; D is perhaps TRBD1 (6 bases). The CDR3 spans 14 residues. The germline V gene has CDR1 SQVTM and CDR2 ANQGSEA. V was shortened by 2 bases and J by 6 bases, with 16 bases between the two germline ends. The CDR3 reads CSVEYSGVDDGYTF. CDR3 DNA: TGCAGCGTTGAATATTCAGGGGTCGACGATGGCTACACCTTC.

This chain joins TRBV5-1 and TRBJ2-1; 9 positions match TRBD1. With V trimmed by 2 bases and J by 1 base, 13 bases remained unmatched. The CDR3 is made up of 19 amino acids. CDR1 and CDR2 from the germline V gene are SGHRS and YFSETQ. CDR3 bases: TGCGCCAGCAGCTTTACCGGGACAGGGTCCGTCGGATCCTACAATGAGCAGTTCTTC. This gives the protein CASSFTGTGSVGSYNEQFF. The variable domain in full, with the rest retrieved from reference TRBV5-1 and TRBJ2-1, is KAGVTQTPRYLIKTRGQQVTLSCSPISGHRSVSWYQQTPGQGLQFLFEYFSETQRNKGNFPGRFSGRQFSNSRSEMNVSTLELGDSALYLCASSFTGTGSVGSYNEQFFGPGTRLTVL.

This sequence joins TRBV11-2 and TRBJ2-1; 7 nucleotides match TRBD2. The germline V gene encodes CDR1 SGHAT and CDR2 FQNNGV. The CDR3 extends over 17 amino acids. Trimming at V came to 1 base and at J to 6 bases, leaving 12 bases not matched to a gene. CDR3 residues: CASSLVGGNTRRNEQFF. The CDR3 DNA is TGTGCCAGCAGCTTAGTGGGAGGGAACACTAGACGCAATGAGCAGTTCTTC.

This chain links TRBV5-1 with TRBJ1-1; 8 nucleotides line up with TRBD1. The CDR3 is 15 amino acids. After removal of 4 bases from V and 1 base from J, the junction contained 6 bases not matched to a gene. Germline CDR1 is SGHRS and CDR2 is YFSETQ. Written as DNA, the CDR3 is TGCGCCAGCAGCATAACCGGGACAGGGAACACTGAAGCTTTCTTT. Protein product: CASSITGTGNTEAFF.

This clone was detected once. The chain carries TRBV6-6 and TRBJ1-5; TRBD1 matches at 10 bases. CDR1 and CDR2 from the germline V gene are MNHNY and SVGAGI (reference sequence). The CDR3 sequence is 13 residues long. Unmatched junction bases numbered 6, after V lost 10 bases and J lost 6 bases. This chain's CDR3 is CATRQGAIQPQHF. CDR3 DNA sequence: TGTGCCACCAGACAGGGGGCGATTCAGCCCCAGCATTTT.